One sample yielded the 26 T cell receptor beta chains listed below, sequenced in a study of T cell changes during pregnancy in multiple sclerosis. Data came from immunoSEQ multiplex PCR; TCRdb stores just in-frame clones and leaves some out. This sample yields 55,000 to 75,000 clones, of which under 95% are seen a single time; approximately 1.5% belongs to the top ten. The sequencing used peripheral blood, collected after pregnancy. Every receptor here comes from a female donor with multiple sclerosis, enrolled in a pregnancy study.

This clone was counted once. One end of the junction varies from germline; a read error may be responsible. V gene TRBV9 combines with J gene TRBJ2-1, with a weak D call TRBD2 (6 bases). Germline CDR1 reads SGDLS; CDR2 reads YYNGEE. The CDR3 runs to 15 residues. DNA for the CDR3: TGTGCCAACAGCGTAGAATTACTAGCAGGTGGTGAGCAGTTCTTC. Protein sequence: CANSVELLAGGEQFF.

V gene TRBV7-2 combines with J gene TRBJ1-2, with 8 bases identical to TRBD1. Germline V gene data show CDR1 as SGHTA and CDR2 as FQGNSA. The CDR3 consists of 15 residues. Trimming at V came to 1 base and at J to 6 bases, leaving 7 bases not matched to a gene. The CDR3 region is CASSLVYRGGDGYTF. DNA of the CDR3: TGTGCCAGCAGCTTAGTTTACAGGGGGGGGGATGGCTACACCTTC.

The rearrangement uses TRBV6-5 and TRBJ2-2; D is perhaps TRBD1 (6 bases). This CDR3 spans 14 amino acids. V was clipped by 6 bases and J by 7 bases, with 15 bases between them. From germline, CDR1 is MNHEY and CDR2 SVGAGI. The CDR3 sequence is CASRAGVSSGELFF. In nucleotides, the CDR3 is TGTGCCAGCAGGGCAGGGGTTTCGAGCGGGGAGCTGTTTTTT.

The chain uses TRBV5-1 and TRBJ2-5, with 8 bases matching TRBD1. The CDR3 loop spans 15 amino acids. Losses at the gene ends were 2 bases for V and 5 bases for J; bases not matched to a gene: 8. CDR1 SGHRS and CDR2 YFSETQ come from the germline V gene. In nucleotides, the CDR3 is TGCGCCAGCAGCTTCGGGACAGGTCTAGGGGAGACCCAGTACTTC. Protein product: CASSFGTGLGETQYF.

The CDR3 is CASTGLGETYEQYF. The CDR3 DNA reads TGTGCCAGCACCGGACTGGGAGAGACCTACGAGCAGTACTTC. This chain joins TRBV2 and TRBJ2-7; maybe TRBD2 (5 bases). Germline assignment: CDR1 SNHLY and CDR2 FYNNEI. The CDR3 has 14 amino acids. V dropped 7 bases and J dropped 2 bases, with 15 bases sitting between them. Based on the CDR3 plus reference TRBV2 and TRBJ2-7, the full variable domain is EPEVTQTPSHQVTQMGQEVILRCVPISNHLYFYWYRQILGQKVEFLVSFYNNEISEKSEIFDDQFSVERPDGSNFTLKIRSTKLEDSAMYFCASTGLGETYEQYFGPGTRLTVT.

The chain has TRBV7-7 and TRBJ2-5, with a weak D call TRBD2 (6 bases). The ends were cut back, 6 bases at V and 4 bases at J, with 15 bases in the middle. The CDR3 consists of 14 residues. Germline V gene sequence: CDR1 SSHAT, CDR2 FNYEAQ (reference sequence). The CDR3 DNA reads TGTGCCAGCAGTTCTGGGGCTAGCGTAGAGACCCAGTACTTC. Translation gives CASSSGASVETQYF.

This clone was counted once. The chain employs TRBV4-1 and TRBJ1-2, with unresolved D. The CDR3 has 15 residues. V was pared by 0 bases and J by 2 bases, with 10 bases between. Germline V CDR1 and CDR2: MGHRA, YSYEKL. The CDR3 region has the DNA TGCGCCAGCAGCCAAGATCCGGCGGCCAACTATGGCTACACCTTC. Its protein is CASSQDPAANYGYTF.

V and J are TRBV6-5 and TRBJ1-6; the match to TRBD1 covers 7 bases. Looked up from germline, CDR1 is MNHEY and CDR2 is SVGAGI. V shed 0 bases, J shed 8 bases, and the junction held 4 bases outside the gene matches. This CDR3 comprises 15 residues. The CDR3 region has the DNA TGTGCCAGCAGTTACTCGAGGACAGGAGATTCACCCCTCCACTTT. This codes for CASSYSRTGDSPLHF.

CDR3 bases: TGTGCCATCAGTGAGGGCAGAGAGCGGCCTGCTTTCTTT. Amino acids: CAISEGRERPAFF. The J gene is TRBJ1-1, the V gene TRBV10-3; D uncertain. CDR3 size: 13 residues. Germline V gene lookup returns CDR1 ENHRY and CDR2 SYGVKD. V was trimmed by 2 bases and J by 11 bases, leaving 15 bases between them.

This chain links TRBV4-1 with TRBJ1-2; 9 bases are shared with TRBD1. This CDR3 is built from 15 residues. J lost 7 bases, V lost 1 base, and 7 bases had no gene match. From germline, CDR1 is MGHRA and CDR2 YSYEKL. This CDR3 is CASSQARGGQGGYTF. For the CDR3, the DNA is TGCGCCAGCAGCCAAGCACGGGGGGGACAGGGTGGCTACACCTTC.

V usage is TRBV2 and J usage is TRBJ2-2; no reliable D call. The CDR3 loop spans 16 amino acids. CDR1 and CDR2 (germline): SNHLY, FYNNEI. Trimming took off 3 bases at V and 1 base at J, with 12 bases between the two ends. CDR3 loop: CASSDIGPGNTGELFF. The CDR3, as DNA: TGTGCCAGCAGTGACATTGGGCCAGGGAACACCGGGGAGCTGTTTTTT.

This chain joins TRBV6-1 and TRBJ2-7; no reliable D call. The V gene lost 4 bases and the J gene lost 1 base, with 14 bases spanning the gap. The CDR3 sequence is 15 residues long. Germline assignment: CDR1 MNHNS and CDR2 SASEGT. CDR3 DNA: TGTGCCAGCAGTGGTGCTCGTCCGGGTTCCTACGAGCAGTACTTC. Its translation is CASSGARPGSYEQYF.

CDR3 DNA sequence: TGCGCCAGCAGCCAAAGGGGATCGGGCGGTAACACCGGGGAGCTGTTTTTT. Residues: CASSQRGSGGNTGELFF. V and J are TRBV4-1 and TRBJ2-2; tentatively, D is TRBD1 (5 bases). This CDR3 has 17 amino acids. Looked up from germline, CDR1 is MGHRA and CDR2 is YSYEKL. Trimming removed 2 bases from V and 2 bases from J, with 15 bases in between.

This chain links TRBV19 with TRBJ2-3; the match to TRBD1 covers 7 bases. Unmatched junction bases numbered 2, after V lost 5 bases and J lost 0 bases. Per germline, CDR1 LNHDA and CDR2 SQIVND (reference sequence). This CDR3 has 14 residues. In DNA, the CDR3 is TGTGCCAGTAGTGACAGGGTTAGCACAGATACGCAGTATTTT. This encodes CASSDRVSTDTQYF.

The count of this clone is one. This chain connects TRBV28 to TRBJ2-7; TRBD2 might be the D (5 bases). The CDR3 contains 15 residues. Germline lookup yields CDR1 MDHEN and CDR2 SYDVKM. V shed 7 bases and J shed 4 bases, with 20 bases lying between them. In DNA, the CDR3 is TGTGCCAGCACCGGACCAACGGAGGCTACTTACGAGCAGTACTTC. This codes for CASTGPTEATYEQYF.

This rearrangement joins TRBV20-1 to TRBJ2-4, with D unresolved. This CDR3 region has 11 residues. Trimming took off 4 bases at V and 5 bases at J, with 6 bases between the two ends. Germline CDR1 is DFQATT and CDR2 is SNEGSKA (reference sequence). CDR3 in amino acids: CSATAENIQYF. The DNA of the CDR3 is TGCAGTGCTACCGCAGAAAACATTCAGTACTTC.

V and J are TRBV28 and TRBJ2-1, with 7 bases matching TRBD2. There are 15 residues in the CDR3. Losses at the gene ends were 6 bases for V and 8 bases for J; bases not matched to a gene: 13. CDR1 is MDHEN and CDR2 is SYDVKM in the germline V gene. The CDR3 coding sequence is TGTGCCAGCAGCCGGACCGGGACTACGAAGGATGAGCAGTTCTTC. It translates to CASSRTGTTKDEQFF.

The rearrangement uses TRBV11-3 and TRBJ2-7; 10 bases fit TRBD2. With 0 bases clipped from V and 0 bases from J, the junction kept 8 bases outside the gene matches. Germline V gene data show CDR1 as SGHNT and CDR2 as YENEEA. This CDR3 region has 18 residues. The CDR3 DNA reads TGTGCCAGCAGCTTAGATTCGTCTAGCGGGAGTATCTCCTACGAGCAGTACTTC. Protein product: CASSLDSSSGSISYEQYF.

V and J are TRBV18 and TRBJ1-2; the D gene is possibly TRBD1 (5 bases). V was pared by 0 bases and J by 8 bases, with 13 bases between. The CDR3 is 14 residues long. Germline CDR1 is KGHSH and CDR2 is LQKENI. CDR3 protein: CASSPPSSGKGYTF. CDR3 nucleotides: TGTGCCAGCTCACCACCTAGCTCAGGGAAAGGCTACACCTTC.

CDR3 loop: CASSLGDREFTDTQYF. As DNA, the CDR3 is TGTGCCAGCAGCTTAGGTGACAGGGAGTTCACAGATACGCAGTATTTT. V usage is TRBV7-9 and J usage is TRBJ2-3; 7 bases map to TRBD1. The J segment lost 2 bases and the V segment lost 1 base, leaving 6 bases of the junction unmatched. The CDR3 contains 16 residues. Germline loops: CDR1 SEHNR, CDR2 FQNEAQ (reference sequence).

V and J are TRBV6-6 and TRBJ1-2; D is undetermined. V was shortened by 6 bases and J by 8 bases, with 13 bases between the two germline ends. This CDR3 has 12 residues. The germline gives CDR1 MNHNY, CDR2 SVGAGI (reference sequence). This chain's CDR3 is CASRARAGGYTF. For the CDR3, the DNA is TGTGCCAGCAGAGCCCGGGCGGGCGGCTACACCTTC.

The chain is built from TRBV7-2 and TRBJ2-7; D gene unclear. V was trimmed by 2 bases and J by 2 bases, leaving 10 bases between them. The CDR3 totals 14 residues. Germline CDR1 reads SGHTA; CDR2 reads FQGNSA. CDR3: CASSLPGIPYEQYF. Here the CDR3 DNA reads TGTGCCAGCAGCTTACCAGGTATTCCCTACGAGCAGTACTTC. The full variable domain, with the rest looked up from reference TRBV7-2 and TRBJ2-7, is GAGVSQSPSNKVTEKGKDVELRCDPISGHTALYWYRQSLGQGLEFLIYFQGNSAPDKSGLPSDRFSAERTGGSVSTLTIQRTQQEDSAVYLCASSLPGIPYEQYFGPGTRLTVT.

The CDR3 reads CASSGGEVYGYTF. CDR3 coding DNA: TGTGCCAGCAGCGGGGGGGAAGTCTATGGCTACACCTTC. The J gene is TRBJ1-2, the V gene TRBV5-6, with D perhaps matching TRBD1 (5 bases). The CDR3 runs to 13 residues. The germline CDR1 and CDR2 sequences are SGHDT and YYEEEE. V dropped 4 bases and J dropped 4 bases, with 11 bases sitting between them. Drawing the rest from reference TRBV5-6 and TRBJ1-2, the complete variable domain is DAGVTQSPTHLIKTRGQQVTLRCSPKSGHDTVSWYQQALGQGPQFIFQYYEEEERQRGNFPDRFSGHQFPNYSSELNVNALLLGDSALYLCASSGGEVYGYTFGSGTRLTVV.

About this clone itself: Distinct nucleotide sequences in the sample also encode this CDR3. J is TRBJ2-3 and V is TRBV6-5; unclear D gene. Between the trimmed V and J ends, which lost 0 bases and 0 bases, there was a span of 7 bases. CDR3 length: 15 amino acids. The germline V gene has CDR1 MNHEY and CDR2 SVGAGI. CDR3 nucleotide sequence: TGTGCCAGCAGTTACTCATATAGCAGCACAGATACGCAGTATTTT. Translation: CASSYSYSSTDTQYF.

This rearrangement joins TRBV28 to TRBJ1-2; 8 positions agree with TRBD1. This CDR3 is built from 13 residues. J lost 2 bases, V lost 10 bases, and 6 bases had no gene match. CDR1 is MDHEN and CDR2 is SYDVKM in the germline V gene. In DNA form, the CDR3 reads TGTGCCATCAGACAGGGGCTGAACTATGGCTACACCTTC. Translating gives CAIRQGLNYGYTF.

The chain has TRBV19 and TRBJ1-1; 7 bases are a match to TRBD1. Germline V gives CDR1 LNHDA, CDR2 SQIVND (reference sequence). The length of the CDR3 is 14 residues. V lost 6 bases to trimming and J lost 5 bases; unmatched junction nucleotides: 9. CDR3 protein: CASSHRDSRTEAFF. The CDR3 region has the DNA TGTGCCAGTAGCCACCGGGACAGCCGGACTGAAGCTTTCTTT.